This T cell receptor (beta chain) was captured by sequencing in a study of blood T cells in healthy people across ages. The study, taken as a whole, reports: Per million T cells, the diversity of TCR beta decreased roughly linearly as age advanced.

The V segment lost 4 bases and the J segment 0 bases; nucleotides outside the gene matches: 20. This CDR3 has 20 residues. Germline CDR1 is MDHEN and CDR2 is SYDVKM. Researchers isolated at least 7 million PBMCs per sample. About this clonotype: Its cognate antigen is unknown.

The use of a sample-barcoded 5' primer and a J-beta primer mix characterized a second PCR of about 7 to 12 cycles. Tags on each cDNA molecule came from a template-switch adaptor with 12 random nucleotides. A single record per CDR3 protein comes from TCRdb applying MiXCR to the 5' RACE reads. The table lists around 1,000,000 distinct CDR3 sequences, almost 25% of them singletons. This sample was also put to use in a study of T cells of mothers and their children.

The clonotype originates from a girl aged 2 to 10 in good health. Sequencing was performed on blood. This chain joins TRBV28 and TRBJ1-1, with 7 bases aligning to TRBD1. CDR3 protein: CASSSEAYTTDRRLNTEAFF. In nucleotides, the CDR3 is TGTGCCAGCAGTTCGGAAGCCTACACCACGGACAGGCGCTTGAACACTGAAGCTTTCTTT.